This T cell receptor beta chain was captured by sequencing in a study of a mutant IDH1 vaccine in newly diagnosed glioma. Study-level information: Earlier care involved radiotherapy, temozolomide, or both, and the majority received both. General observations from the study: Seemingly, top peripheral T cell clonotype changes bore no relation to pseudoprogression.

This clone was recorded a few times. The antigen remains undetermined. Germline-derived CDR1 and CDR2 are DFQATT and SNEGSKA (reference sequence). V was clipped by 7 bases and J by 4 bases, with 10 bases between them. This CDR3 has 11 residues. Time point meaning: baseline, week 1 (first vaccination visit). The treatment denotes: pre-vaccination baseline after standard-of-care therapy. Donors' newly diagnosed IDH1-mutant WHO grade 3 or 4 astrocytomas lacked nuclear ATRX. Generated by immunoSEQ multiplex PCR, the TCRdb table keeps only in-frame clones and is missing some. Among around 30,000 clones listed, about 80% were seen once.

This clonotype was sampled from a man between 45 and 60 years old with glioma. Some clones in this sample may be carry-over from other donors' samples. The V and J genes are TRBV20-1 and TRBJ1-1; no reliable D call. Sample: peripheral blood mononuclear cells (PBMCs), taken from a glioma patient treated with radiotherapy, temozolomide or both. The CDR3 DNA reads TGCAGTGTTGGGTGGGGCACTGAAGCTTTCTTT. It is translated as CSVGWGTEAFF.